Listed here are 11 T cell receptor beta chains from one sample, sequenced in a study of blood T cells in healthy people across ages. A second PCR, run for about 6 to 11 cycles, used a sample-barcoded 5' primer plus a J-beta primer mix. From the 5' RACE reads, TCRdb called clonotypes with MiXCR, one entry per CDR3 protein. The top ten hold around 21% of the sample, which has 650,000 to 800,000 distinct CDR3 sequences, under 55% seen once. Input material: blood. These receptors came from a man aged 60 to 69 in good health.

The chain uses TRBV7-2 and TRBJ1-4; D perhaps matches TRBD1 (6 bases). Trimming left V 1 base short and J 8 bases short, with 17 bases between. From germline, CDR1 is SGHTA and CDR2 FQGNSA. The CDR3 contains 16 residues. CDR3 sequence: CASSLGGGRSHEKLFF. The CDR3 coding sequence is TGTGCCAGCAGCTTAGGGGGGGGCAGGTCACACGAAAAACTGTTTTTT.

The V gene is TRBV20-1, the J gene TRBJ2-7, with TRBD2 identical over 9 bases. The CDR3 has 17 amino acids. Unmatched junction bases numbered 14, after V lost 3 bases and J lost 2 bases. Germline values: CDR1 DFQATT, CDR2 SNEGSKA (reference sequence). Here the CDR3 reads CSARVGKAGGLAYEQYF. The CDR3 DNA follows: TGCAGTGCTAGGGTAGGGAAAGCGGGGGGACTAGCCTACGAGCAGTACTTC.

The chain joins TRBV7-9 to TRBJ1-2; 8 nucleotides agree with TRBD1. V gave up 2 bases and J gave up 5 bases; unmatched junction bases: 7. From germline, CDR1 is SEHNR and CDR2 FQNEAQ (reference sequence). The CDR3 covers 15 residues. DNA of the CDR3: TGTGCCAGCAGCTTACTCCGGGACAGGAGTTATGGCTACACCTTC. Translating gives CASSLLRDRSYGYTF.

The chain recombines TRBV4-1 with TRBJ2-1; no clear D. The J call may be incorrect, as the DNA end agrees better with TRBJ2-7. CDR1 is MGHRA, CDR2 YSYEKL, per germline. The CDR3 extends over 14 amino acids. The CDR3 DNA reads as TGCGCCAGCAGCCAAGTTTCACTATACAATGAGCAGTACTTC. Protein product: CASSQVSLYNEQYF.

This chain connects TRBV12-3 or TRBV12-4 to TRBJ2-2; TRBD1 aligns across 9 bases. The CDR3 contains 16 residues. V lost 8 bases to trimming and J lost 7 bases; unmatched junction nucleotides: 14. This CDR3 reads CASGPTGTGFSGELFF. The CDR3 nucleotides read TGTGCCAGCGGCCCCACCGGGACAGGGTTCAGCGGGGAGCTGTTTTTT.

The rearrangement links TRBV5-1 to TRBJ2-5; a possible D gene is TRBD1 (6 bases). The CDR3 spans 15 residues. Per germline, CDR1 SGHRS and CDR2 YFSETQ. The V end lost 5 bases, the J end lost 1 base, and 15 bases lay between the germline ends. CDR3 nucleotides: TGCGCCAGCAGTACTCCCCCAGGGGCCCAAGAGACCCAGTACTTC. Translating gives CASSTPPGAQETQYF.

This clonotype was counted a few times. The chain joins TRBV7-2 to TRBJ2-6; TRBD2 matches 7 bases. This CDR3 comprises 15 residues. J gave up 0 bases and V 7 bases, and 3 bases lay outside the gene matches. Germline CDR1 is SGHTA and CDR2 is FQGNSA. As DNA, the CDR3 is TGTGCCAGCAACTGGGGGGGCTCTGGGGCCAACGTCCTGACTTTC. Residues: CASNWGGSGANVLTF.

This chain joins TRBV24-1 and TRBJ2-3, with a possible D match to TRBD2 (6 bases). V lost 5 bases, J lost 2 bases, and 13 bases lay in between. The CDR3 is 15 residues long. The germline V gene encodes CDR1 KGHDR and CDR2 SFDVKD. This CDR3 reads CATSAPEGPTDTQYF. In DNA form, the CDR3 reads TGTGCCACCAGTGCCCCGGAGGGACCCACAGATACGCAGTATTTT.

This chain uses TRBV4-1 with TRBJ2-1; 11 nucleotides agree with TRBD2. Trimming removed 4 bases from V and 7 bases from J; junction bases left unmatched: 6. The CDR3 is made up of 15 amino acids. Germline CDR1 reads MGHRA; CDR2 reads YSYEKL. As DNA, the CDR3 is TGCGCCAGCAGCCGGGCGACTAGCGGGGTTAATGAGCAGTTCTTC. Protein sequence: CASSRATSGVNEQFF.

The chain has TRBV24-1 and TRBJ2-3; D is undetermined. The CDR3 contains 11 residues. V was shortened by 7 bases and J by 2 bases, with 3 bases between the two germline ends. Germline V CDR1 and CDR2: KGHDR, SFDVKD. In nucleotides, the CDR3 is TGTGCCACCAGAGACACAGATACGCAGTATTTT. Its protein is CATRDTDTQYF.

This clonotype was detected a few times. The V call is TRBV24-1, the J call TRBJ2-3, with 9 bases that match TRBD1. CDR1 KGHDR and CDR2 SFDVKD come from the germline V gene. The CDR3 loop spans 15 amino acids. The V gene end was trimmed by 4 bases and the J gene end by 6 bases; junction bases not matched to a gene: 7. The chain's CDR3 is CATSDDRGTPDTQYF. DNA for the CDR3: TGTGCCACCAGTGACGACAGGGGGACGCCGGATACGCAGTATTTT.